Sequencing of this TCR beta chain was carried out in a study of memory CD4+ T cells and cytomegalovirus serostatus. The sort gate was single viable CD3+CD4+CD8-CD45RO+ cells for memory CD4+ T cells. This clone showed up just a few times. Repertoires were generated with immunoSEQ multiplex PCR, while TCRdb's copy carries only in-frame clones and drops some. The table lists roughly 50,000 clones, less than 85% of them singletons, with 0.75% to 0.85% in the top ten. Sequencing used memory CD4+ T cells from blood. This TCR came from an adult in good health and CMV-seronegative.

CDR3 loop: CASSLLDGGAYEQYF. The CDR3 DNA reads TGTGCCAGCAGCTTACTGGACGGGGGGGCCTACGAGCAGTACTTC. V usage is TRBV7-2 and J usage is TRBJ2-7, with 8 bases lining up with TRBD2. This CDR3 spans 15 amino acids. Germline CDR1 SGHTA, CDR2 FQGNSA. Trimming at V came to 2 bases and at J to 2 bases, leaving 5 bases not matched to a gene.